Listed below are T cell receptor beta chains from one sample, sequenced in a study of CD8 T cells in Susac syndrome. Using its own MiXCR run on the immunoSEQ multiplex PCR reads, TCRdb lists one record per CDR3 protein. The sample has 250,000 to 350,000 distinct CDR3 sequences; roughly nine tenths are singletons. Source material: CD4+ T cells from PBMCs. The source is a human donor with multiple sclerosis. Each CDR3 is given with its conserved first and last residue. D genes are given only for firm matches. Expanded clones are given a class, and other clones once, few, many or no size at all.

CDR3 protein	CDR3 DNA	CDR3 length	D gene	J gene	clone size	V gene
CASSPRLGLAGTGELFF	TGTGCCAGCAGCCCCCGGCTGGGGCTAGCGGGGACCGGGGAGCTGTTTTTT	17	TRBD2	TRBJ2-2	few	TRBV13
CASSPKVQGSTNEKLFF	TGCGCCAGCAGCCCAAAAGTTCAGGGGTCAACTAATGAAAAACTGTTTTTT	17	.	TRBJ1-4	.	TRBV4-3
CASKYTRDTEAFF	TGTGCCAGTAAGTATACCCGGGACACTGAAGCTTTCTTT	13	.	TRBJ1-1	.	TRBV19
CASRQQGARNIQYF	TGTGCCAGCAGGCAACAGGGGGCGCGAAACATTCAGTACTTC	14	TRBD1	TRBJ2-4	.	TRBV6-6
CATSDLGDRGRETQYF	TGTGCCACCAGTGATTTAGGGGACAGGGGGCGAGAGACCCAGTACTTC	16	TRBD1	TRBJ2-5	.	TRBV24-1
CASSEPHKGRQFF	TGTGCCAGCAGTGAACCTCATAAAGGGCGGCAGTTCTTC	13	.	TRBJ2-1	.	TRBV2
CASSVDTASGNTIYF	TGTGCCAGCAGCGTAGATACGGCCTCTGGAAACACCATATATTTT	15	.	TRBJ1-3	.	TRBV9
CASSLWLAATDTQYF	TGTGCCAGCAGCCTCTGGCTAGCGGCCACAGATACGCAGTATTTT	15	TRBD2	TRBJ2-3	once	TRBV5-4
CASSPIRGQGTDGYTF	TGTGCCAGCAGTCCTATCCGGGGACAGGGGACCGATGGCTACACCTTC	16	TRBD1	TRBJ1-2	.	TRBV7-9
CSAGGPTGNSNQPQHF	TGCAGTGCTGGAGGACCTACAGGGAATAGCAATCAGCCCCAGCATTTT	16	.	TRBJ1-5	.	TRBV20-1
CSVPAGMNTEAFF	TGCAGCGTCCCGGCTGGGATGAACACTGAAGCTTTCTTT	13	.	TRBJ1-1	once	TRBV29-1
CSAERKGGYNEQFF	TGCAGTGCCGAGCGCAAGGGTGGCTACAATGAGCAGTTCTTC	14	.	TRBJ2-1	.	TRBV20-1
CASRYSNEQFF	TGTGCCAGCAGATACTCCAATGAGCAGTTCTTC	11	.	TRBJ2-1	.	TRBV6-2/TRBV6-3
CASRTGQPNQPQHF	TGTGCCAGCAGGACTGGACAGCCGAATCAGCCCCAGCATTTT	14	.	TRBJ1-5	few	TRBV6-1
CASSVALAGGEQFF	TGTGCCAGCAGCGTAGCCCTAGCGGGGGGTGAGCAGTTCTTC	14	TRBD2	TRBJ2-1	.	TRBV9